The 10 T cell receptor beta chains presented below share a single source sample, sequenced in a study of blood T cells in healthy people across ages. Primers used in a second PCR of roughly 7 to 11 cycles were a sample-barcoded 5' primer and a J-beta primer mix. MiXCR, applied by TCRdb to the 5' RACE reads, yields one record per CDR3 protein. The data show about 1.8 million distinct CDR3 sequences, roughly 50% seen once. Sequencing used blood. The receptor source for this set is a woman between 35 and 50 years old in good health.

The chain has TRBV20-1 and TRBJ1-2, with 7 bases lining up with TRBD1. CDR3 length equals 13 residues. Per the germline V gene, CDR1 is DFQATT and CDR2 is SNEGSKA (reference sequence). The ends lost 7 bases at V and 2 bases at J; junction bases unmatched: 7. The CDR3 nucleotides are TGCAGTGGTGAAGGGGGCGCGAACTATGGCTACACCTTC. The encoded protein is CSGEGGANYGYTF.

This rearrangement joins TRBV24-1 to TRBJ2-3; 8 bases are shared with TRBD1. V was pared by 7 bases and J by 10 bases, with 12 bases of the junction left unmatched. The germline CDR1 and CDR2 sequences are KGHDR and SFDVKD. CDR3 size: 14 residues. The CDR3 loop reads CATRRSGGGEPQYF. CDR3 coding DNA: TGTGCCACCAGACGATCAGGGGGCGGAGAGCCGCAGTATTTT.

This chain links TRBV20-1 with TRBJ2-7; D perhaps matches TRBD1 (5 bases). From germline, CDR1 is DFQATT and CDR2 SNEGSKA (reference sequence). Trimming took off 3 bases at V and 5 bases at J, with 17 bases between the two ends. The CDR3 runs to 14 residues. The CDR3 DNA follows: TGCAGTGCTAGGAGGCAGGGAAGGATGGACGAGCAGTACTTC. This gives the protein CSARRQGRMDEQYF.

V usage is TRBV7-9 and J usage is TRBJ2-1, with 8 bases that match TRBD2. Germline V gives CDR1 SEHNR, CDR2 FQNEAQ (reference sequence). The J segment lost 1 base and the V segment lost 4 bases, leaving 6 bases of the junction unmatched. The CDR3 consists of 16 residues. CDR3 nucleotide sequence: TGTGCCAGCAGCTGGCTGACTAGCGTATCCTACAATGAGCAGTTCTTC. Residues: CASSWLTSVSYNEQFF.

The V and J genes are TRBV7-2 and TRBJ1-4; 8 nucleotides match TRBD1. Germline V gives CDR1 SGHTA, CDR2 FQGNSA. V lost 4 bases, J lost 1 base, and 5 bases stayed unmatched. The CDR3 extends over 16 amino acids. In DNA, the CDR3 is TGTGCCAGCAGCTCCCCCAGGGGGCTAACTAATGAAAAACTGTTTTTT. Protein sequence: CASSSPRGLTNEKLFF.

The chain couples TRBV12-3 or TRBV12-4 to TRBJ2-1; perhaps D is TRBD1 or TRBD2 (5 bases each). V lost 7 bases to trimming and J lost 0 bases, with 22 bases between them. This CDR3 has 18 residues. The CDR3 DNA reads TGTGCCAGCACCGACGGGGACCGGCCGGGCGGCTCCTACAATGAGCAGTTCTTC. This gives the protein CASTDGDRPGGSYNEQFF.

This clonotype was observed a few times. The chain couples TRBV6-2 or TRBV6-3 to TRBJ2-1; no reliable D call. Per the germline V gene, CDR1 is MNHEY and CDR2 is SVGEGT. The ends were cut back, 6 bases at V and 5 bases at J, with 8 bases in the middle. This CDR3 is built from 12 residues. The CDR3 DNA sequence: TGTGCCAGCAGAACACTAAACAATGAGCAGTTCTTC. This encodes CASRTLNNEQFF.

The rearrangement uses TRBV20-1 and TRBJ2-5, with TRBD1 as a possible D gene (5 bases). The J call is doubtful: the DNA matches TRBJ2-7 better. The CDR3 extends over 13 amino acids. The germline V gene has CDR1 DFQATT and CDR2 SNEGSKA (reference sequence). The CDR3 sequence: CSALQAPGNEQYF. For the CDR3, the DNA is TGCAGTGCTCTTCAGGCACCAGGGAACGAGCAGTACTTC.

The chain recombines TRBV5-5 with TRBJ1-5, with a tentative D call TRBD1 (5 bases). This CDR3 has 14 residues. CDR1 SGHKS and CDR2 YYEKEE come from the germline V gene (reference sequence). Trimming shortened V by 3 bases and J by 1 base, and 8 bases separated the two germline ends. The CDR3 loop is CASSWQGSNQPQHF. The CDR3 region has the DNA TGTGCCAGCAGCTGGCAGGGAAGCAATCAGCCCCAGCATTTT. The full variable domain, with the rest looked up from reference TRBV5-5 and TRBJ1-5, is DAGVTQSPTHLIKTRGQQVTLRCSPISGHKSVSWYQQVLGQGPQFIFQYYEKEERGRGNFPDRFSARQFPNYSSELNVNALLLGDSALYLCASSWQGSNQPQHFGDGTRLSIL.

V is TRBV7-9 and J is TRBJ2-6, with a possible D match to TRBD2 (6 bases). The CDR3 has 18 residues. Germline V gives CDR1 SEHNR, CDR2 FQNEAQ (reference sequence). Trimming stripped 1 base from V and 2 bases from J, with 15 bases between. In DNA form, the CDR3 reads TGTGCCAGCAGCTTAGGTGGCCTTTCGGGAGCTGGGGCCAACGTCCTGACTTTC. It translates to CASSLGGLSGAGANVLTF. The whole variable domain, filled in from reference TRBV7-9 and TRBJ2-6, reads DTGVSQNPRHKITKRGQNVTFRCDPISEHNRLYWYRQTLGQGPEFLTYFQNEAQLEKSRLLSDRFSAERPKGSFSTLEIQRTEQGDSAMYLCASSLGGLSGAGANVLTFGAGSRLTVL.